The next 28 T cell receptor beta chains were all read from a single sample in a study of cytomegalovirus exposure and HLA in healthy donors. The PCR contained 60 Vbeta and 13 Jbeta primers. Assay used: immunoSEQ multiplex PCR; TCRdb lists only in-frame clones, some missing. This table has around 130,000 clones, approximately 85% appearing once. The sample comprised PBMCs. These receptors were taken from a woman aged 25 to 39 in good health and CMV-seropositive.

The rearrangement links TRBV4-1 to TRBJ1-3, with 9 positions matching TRBD1. After removal of 1 base from V and 0 bases from J, the junction contained 4 bases not matched to a gene. The CDR3 has 17 residues. CDR1 MGHRA and CDR2 YSYEKL come from the germline V gene. DNA of the CDR3: TGCGCCAGCAGCCAAGTAGTACAGGGGGCCTCTGGAAACACCATATATTTT. Amino acid sequence: CASSQVVQGASGNTIYF.

This clone was recorded a few times. This sequence joins TRBV19 and TRBJ2-5; D perhaps matches TRBD1 (5 bases). CDR3 length equals 15 residues. Germline CDR1 LNHDA, CDR2 SQIVND (reference sequence). V was clipped by 0 bases and J by 3 bases, with 11 bases between them. Written as DNA, the CDR3 is TGTGCCAGTAGTATAGAAGACTCAGGGAAAGAGACCCAGTACTTC. Its translation: CASSIEDSGKETQYF.

The chain links TRBV6-1 to TRBJ2-7; weak D call: TRBD2 (5 bases). This CDR3 has 17 residues. Germline-derived CDR1 and CDR2 are MNHNS and SASEGT. V shed 4 bases and J shed 1 base, with 20 bases lying between them. CDR3 sequence: CASSGSPPRTRSYEQYF. CDR3 DNA sequence: TGTGCCAGCAGTGGAAGTCCCCCGAGGACTCGTTCCTACGAGCAGTACTTC.

V is TRBV6-1 and J is TRBJ2-5, with 7 bases identical to TRBD1. TRBJ2-7 matches the DNA end more closely, so the J call is doubtful. Germline CDR1 reads MNHNS; CDR2 reads SASEGT. There are 16 residues in the CDR3. The CDR3 region is CASSERQGRTVDEQYF. The CDR3 nucleotides read TGTGCCAGCAGTGAACGACAGGGTAGGACCGTCGACGAGCAGTACTTC.

The V and J genes are TRBV28 and TRBJ1-1; no definite D call. V dropped 5 bases and J dropped 4 bases, with 11 bases sitting between them. The CDR3 extends over 13 amino acids. Germline V gene data show CDR1 as MDHEN and CDR2 as SYDVKM. The CDR3 loop reads CASSPPLPTEAFF. The CDR3 DNA follows: TGTGCCAGCAGTCCTCCCCTTCCCACTGAAGCTTTCTTT.

The chain has TRBV28 and TRBJ1-5, with D tentatively TRBD1 (6 bases). Germline CDR1 and CDR2: MDHEN and SYDVKM. Trimming took off 6 bases at V and 7 bases at J, with 10 bases between the two ends. The CDR3 consists of 12 residues. The CDR3 nucleotides read TGTGCCAGCAGACAGGGCTTCCAGCCCCAGCATTTT. This sequence encodes CASRQGFQPQHF.

This chain joins TRBV6-1 and TRBJ1-1; D remains unclear. The V end was cut by 3 bases, the J end by 4 bases, with 18 bases between. CDR1 and CDR2 (germline): MNHNS, SASEGT. This CDR3 comprises 16 residues. For the CDR3, the DNA is TGTGCCAGCAGTGAGGTCGGGTACTCCCGAGGCACTGAAGCTTTCTTT. It specifies CASSEVGYSRGTEAFF.

The chain has TRBV27 and TRBJ1-2; a possible D gene is TRBD1 (5 bases). CDR3 size: 13 residues. Germline lookup yields CDR1 MNHEY and CDR2 SMNVEV (reference sequence). V shed 5 bases and J shed 4 bases, with 11 bases lying between them. CDR3 region: CASSRPQGYGYTF. The CDR3 DNA reads as TGTGCCAGCAGTAGACCCCAGGGCTATGGCTACACCTTC.

The rearrangement joins TRBV29-1 to TRBJ2-1, with 8 bases identical to TRBD1. CDR1 is SQVTM, CDR2 ANQGSEA, per germline. The CDR3 runs to 13 residues. Trimming removed 7 bases from V and 7 bases from J; junction bases left unmatched: 9. The DNA of the CDR3 is TGCAGCGCACGCCAGGGGGCGTCGAATGAGCAGTTCTTC. This codes for CSARQGASNEQFF.

J is TRBJ1-2 and V is TRBV19; D unclear. Trimming took 1 base from V and 6 from J, leaving 12 bases between them. This CDR3 has 14 residues. Germline-derived CDR1 and CDR2 are LNHDA and SQIVND (reference sequence). The CDR3 region has the DNA TGTGCCAGTAGTATAGCGTTGACTTCCGATGGCTACACCTTC. This encodes CASSIALTSDGYTF. The entire variable domain, with the rest obtained from reference TRBV19 and TRBJ1-2, is as follows: DGGITQSPKYLFRKEGQNVTLSCEQNLNHDAMYWYRQDPGQGLRLIYYSQIVNDFQKGDIAEGYSVSREKKESFPLTVTSAQKNPTAFYLCASSIALTSDGYTFGSGTRLTVV.

As regards this clone: Other DNA sequences in the sample encode the same CDR3. V is TRBV6-5 and J is TRBJ2-5; a weak D match, TRBD2 (5 bases). CDR1 and CDR2 from the germline V gene are MNHEY and SVGAGI. V shed 8 bases and J shed 8 bases, with 15 bases lying between them. This CDR3 comprises 12 residues. The CDR3 DNA sequence: TGTGCCAGCTCCGAGGGTCTTGGAACCCAGTACTTC. Translation: CASSEGLGTQYF.

The chain has TRBV5-1 and TRBJ2-3, with 10 bases aligning to TRBD1. Germline trimming cut 3 bases from V and 6 bases from J; bases unmatched to any gene: 7. CDR3 size: 15 residues. The germline CDR1 and CDR2 sequences are SGHRS and YFSETQ. CDR3 nucleotide sequence: TGCGCCAGCAGCTACCTGGGACAGGGGATGGATACGCAGTATTTT. This encodes CASSYLGQGMDTQYF.

In its sample, this clone was seen once. The chain links TRBV7-2 to TRBJ1-1; 7 nucleotides line up with TRBD1. Germline values: CDR1 SGHTA, CDR2 FQGNSA. This CDR3 is 15 amino acids long. Trimming removed 4 bases from V and 3 bases from J; junction bases left unmatched: 8. CDR3: CASSSPAGGDTEAFF. CDR3 in DNA: TGTGCCAGCAGCTCCCCTGCAGGGGGAGACACTGAAGCTTTCTTT.

The V gene is TRBV6-5, the J gene TRBJ2-1, with 12 bases aligning to TRBD2. The CDR3 extends over 15 amino acids. The germline V gene encodes CDR1 MNHEY and CDR2 SVGAGI. After removal of 2 bases from V and 10 bases from J, the junction contained 6 bases not matched to a gene. The CDR3 sequence: CASSYLAGGPGEQFF. The CDR3 nucleotides read TGTGCCAGCAGTTACCTAGCGGGAGGGCCTGGGGAGCAGTTCTTC.

The genes are TRBV4-1 and TRBJ2-3, with 13 positions matching TRBD2. This CDR3 is built from 17 residues. Losses at the gene ends were 2 bases for V and 4 bases for J; bases not matched to a gene: 6. Germline values: CDR1 MGHRA, CDR2 YSYEKL. CDR3 sequence reads: CASSQTTSGGVADTQYF. The CDR3 coding sequence is TGCGCCAGCAGCCAAACAACTAGCGGGGGGGTTGCAGATACGCAGTATTTT.

The chain has TRBV6-5 and TRBJ2-1; 9 bases line up with TRBD2. The germline gives CDR1 MNHEY, CDR2 SVGAGI. With 5 bases clipped from V and 4 bases from J, the junction kept 6 bases outside the gene matches. The length of the CDR3 is 15 residues. The CDR3 reads CASSPGAGGYNEQFF. DNA for the CDR3: TGTGCCAGCAGTCCTGGTGCGGGGGGGTACAATGAGCAGTTCTTC.

This chain joins TRBV10-1 and TRBJ1-3; a possible D gene is TRBD1 (6 bases). This CDR3 has 13 residues. Trimming left V 6 bases short and J 0 bases short, with 6 bases between. The V gene's germline CDR1 is WNHNN and CDR2 SYGVQD (reference sequence). CDR3: CASRDSSGNTIYF. CDR3 DNA sequence: TGCGCCAGCAGGGACAGCTCTGGAAACACCATATATTTT.

Regarding this clone: One end of the junction does not line up with germline, which may come from a read error. The chain links TRBV7-9 to TRBJ2-3; 8 bases agree with TRBD2. This CDR3 has 18 residues. CDR1 is SEHNR and CDR2 is FQNEAQ in the germline V gene (reference sequence). CDR3 sequence reads: CSSSLVAASGLPSDTQYF. In nucleotides, the CDR3 is TGTTCCAGCAGCTTAGTTGCGGCTAGCGGGCTCCCATCGGATACGCAGTATTTT.

This clone was seen once. The chain links TRBV6-6 to TRBJ2-5; 8 bases align to TRBD2. The CDR3 is 13 residues long. Germline V gives CDR1 MNHNY, CDR2 SVGAGI (reference sequence). The ends lost 7 bases at V and 2 bases at J; junction bases unmatched: 3. CDR3 residues: CASTRLAQETQYF. In DNA form, the CDR3 reads TGTGCCAGCACCCGACTAGCGCAAGAGACCCAGTACTTC.

This clone came up once. The chain links TRBV6-1 to TRBJ2-7; 7 positions agree with TRBD1. CDR1 is MNHNS, CDR2 SASEGT, per germline. Unmatched junction bases numbered 14, after V lost 8 bases and J lost 4 bases. The CDR3 runs 15 residues. CDR3 amino acids: CASPLAEQGRYEQYF. In DNA form, the CDR3 reads TGTGCCAGCCCACTGGCCGAACAGGGGCGGTACGAGCAGTACTTC.

The rearrangement links TRBV5-6 to TRBJ2-7; D remains unclear. From germline, CDR1 is SGHDT and CDR2 YYEEEE. The CDR3 has 12 residues. The V end was cut by 2 bases, the J end by 2 bases, with 5 bases between. CDR3 protein: CASSLTAYEQYF. The DNA of the CDR3 is TGTGCCAGCAGCTTAACGGCCTACGAGCAGTACTTC.

The chain has TRBV4-2 and TRBJ1-2, with D possibly TRBD1 on 5 matching bases. The germline V gene encodes CDR1 LGHNA and CDR2 YNFKEQ. This CDR3 comprises 15 residues. Trimming stripped 5 bases from V and 1 base from J, with 14 bases between. The CDR3 loop is CASSYDLGGNYGYTF. Here the CDR3 DNA reads TGTGCCAGCAGCTACGACCTGGGGGGTAACTATGGCTACACCTTC.

The J gene is TRBJ2-7, the V gene TRBV7-9; 8 bases match TRBD2. Looked up from germline, CDR1 is SEHNR and CDR2 is FQNEAQ (reference sequence). The CDR3 spans 17 residues. The V gene end was trimmed by 1 base and the J gene end by 1 base; junction bases not matched to a gene: 9. In DNA form, the CDR3 reads TGTGCCAGCAGCTTAGGGTTAGGTAGCGGGATATCCTACGAGCAGTACTTC. This gives the protein CASSLGLGSGISYEQYF.

Comment on this clone: Germline and junction disagree at one end, which may indicate a read error. The CDR3 DNA reads as TGTGCTAGCAGCTTCGGGACTAGCACCGAGCAGTACTTC. This gives the protein CASSFGTSTEQYF. The V gene is TRBV7-7, the J gene TRBJ2-7; 9 bases align to TRBD2. Germline values: CDR1 SSHAT, CDR2 FNYEAQ (reference sequence). The CDR3 is 13 amino acids.

This chain uses TRBV5-1 with TRBJ1-1; tentative D call: TRBD1 (6 bases). The ends were cut back, 4 bases at V and 7 bases at J, with 8 bases in the middle. This CDR3 has 11 amino acids. Per the germline V gene, CDR1 is SGHRS and CDR2 is YFSETQ. CDR3 sequence: CASSQGFEAFF. The CDR3 nucleotides are TGCGCCAGCAGCCAGGGGTTTGAAGCTTTCTTT.

This chain connects TRBV7-8 to TRBJ1-1; D gene unclear. CDR3 length equals 14 residues. Germline V gene sequence: CDR1 SGHVS, CDR2 FQNEAQ. Trimming stripped 5 bases from V and 1 base from J, with 11 bases between. The CDR3 DNA reads as TGTGCCAGCAGCCTAGAGGCGGAGAACACTGAAGCTTTCTTT. Residues: CASSLEAENTEAFF.

The chain combines TRBV27 with TRBJ2-1; 8 positions match TRBD2. The CDR3 totals 17 residues. Germline V CDR1 and CDR2: MNHEY, SMNVEV (reference sequence). Trimming took 2 bases from V and 5 from J; bases not matched to a gene: 11. CDR3 amino acids: CASSLGGPGGEHNEQFF. CDR3 nucleotide sequence: TGTGCCAGCAGTTTAGGTGGACCGGGGGGGGAACACAATGAGCAGTTCTTC.

The rearrangement joins TRBV6-5 to TRBJ2-7; D is unclear. This CDR3 region has 14 residues. V shed 0 bases and J shed 5 bases, with 11 bases lying between them. The V gene's germline CDR1 is MNHEY and CDR2 SVGAGI. CDR3 DNA sequence: TGTGCCAGCAGTTACTCACCTGACTTGAACGAGCAGTACTTC. Protein: CASSYSPDLNEQYF.